Listed here are 4 T cell receptor beta chains from one sample, sequenced in a study of T cell repertoires in cytomegalovirus infection. MiXCR, applied by TCRdb to the reads, yields one record per CDR3 protein. The sample consists of 45,000 to 50,000 distinct CDR3 sequences, under 20% of them appearing once. No cognate antigen is known for these TCRs. The sequences come from CD8+ T cells from cultured PBMCs, collected from culture after CMV antigen stimulation. The receptors were gathered from a human donor in good health (CMV status not recorded). Some clones in this sample may be carry-over from other donors' samples.

This clonotype was recorded at least ten times. The gene calls are TRBV6-2 or TRBV6-3 and TRBJ1-1; TRBD1 might be the D (5 bases). The CDR3 contains 14 residues. Trimming pared 5 bases from V and 5 bases from J, leaving 15 bases between. The germline gives CDR1 MNHEY, CDR2 SVGEGT. As DNA, the CDR3 is TGTGCCAGCAGTCGAGCCAGGGAGGTGACTGAAGCTTTCTTT. Residues: CASSRAREVTEAFF.

The rearrangement links TRBV7-3 to TRBJ2-7; tentative D call: TRBD1 (5 bases). CDR3 length: 13 residues. Germline lookup yields CDR1 SGHTA and CDR2 FQGTGA. V was pared by 3 bases and J by 5 bases, with 11 bases between. The CDR3 DNA sequence: TGTGCCAGCAGCTTCGGCGGACAAAACGAGCAGTACTTC. The encoded protein is CASSFGGQNEQYF.

This clonotype was seen at least ten times. The chain uses TRBV7-2 and TRBJ2-1; D ambiguous. The V end lost 1 base, the J end lost 1 base, and 5 bases lay between the germline ends. Germline values: CDR1 SGHTA, CDR2 FQGNSA. This CDR3 is 14 amino acids long. CDR3 amino acids: CASSLGVSYNEQFF. In nucleotides, the CDR3 is TGTGCCAGCAGCTTAGGGGTTTCCTACAATGAGCAGTTCTTC.

Ten or more counts support this clonotype. The chain has TRBV6-5 and TRBJ1-5; 9 positions match TRBD1. This CDR3 is 15 amino acids long. Germline V gene lookup returns CDR1 MNHEY and CDR2 SVGAGI. V lost 4 bases and J lost 4; bases outside the gene matches: 5. The CDR3 region has the DNA TGTGCCAGCAGTTCCGACAGGGGGTCGAATCAGCCCCAGCATTTT. Protein sequence: CASSSDRGSNQPQHF.